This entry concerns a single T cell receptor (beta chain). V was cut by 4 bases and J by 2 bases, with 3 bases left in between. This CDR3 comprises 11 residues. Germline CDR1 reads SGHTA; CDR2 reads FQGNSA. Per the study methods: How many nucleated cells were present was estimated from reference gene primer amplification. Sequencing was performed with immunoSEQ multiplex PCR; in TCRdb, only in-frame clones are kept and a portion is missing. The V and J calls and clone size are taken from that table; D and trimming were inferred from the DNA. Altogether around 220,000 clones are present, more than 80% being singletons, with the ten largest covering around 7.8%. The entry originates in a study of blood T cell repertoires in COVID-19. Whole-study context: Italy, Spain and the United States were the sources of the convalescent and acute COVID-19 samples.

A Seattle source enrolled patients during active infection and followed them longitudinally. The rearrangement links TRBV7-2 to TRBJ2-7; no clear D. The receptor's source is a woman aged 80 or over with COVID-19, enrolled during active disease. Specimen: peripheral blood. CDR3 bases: TGTGCCAGCAGCTCTGCCTACGAGCAGTACTTC. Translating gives CASSSAYEQYF.